What follows are 26 T cell receptor beta chains derived from one specimen sequenced in a study of control samples from healthy donors and cancer patients. Method: immunoSEQ multiplex PCR; TCRdb's copy keeps in-frame clones and lacks some. Here the sample spans 120,000 or so clones, roughly nine tenths being singletons. Sequencing was done on a sample of blood. All receptors come from a man between 18 and 29 years old in good health.

CDR3: CASSDNAGAHTDTQYF. The CDR3 DNA reads as TGTGCCAGCAGTGACAATGCGGGAGCACACACAGATACGCAGTATTTT. The chain recombines TRBV6-4 with TRBJ2-3; TRBD2 matches at 7 bases. J was trimmed by 2 bases and V by 2 bases; bases with no gene match: 7. The germline V gene has CDR1 MRHNA and CDR2 SNTAGT. This CDR3 has 16 residues.

V and J are TRBV6-5 and TRBJ2-7; TRBD2 agrees at 9 bases. Trimming cost V 4 bases and J 2 bases; bases outside gene matches: 9. This CDR3 contains 16 residues. Germline values: CDR1 MNHEY, CDR2 SVGAGI. The CDR3 sequence is CASSLTSGYRPYEQYF. The CDR3 DNA follows: TGTGCCAGCAGTTTAACTAGCGGGTACCGGCCCTACGAGCAGTACTTC.

The chain carries TRBV7-3 and TRBJ1-1, with 8 nucleotides matching TRBD1. With V trimmed by 4 bases and J by 3 bases, 10 bases remained unmatched. Per the germline V gene, CDR1 is SGHTA and CDR2 is FQGTGA. The CDR3 has 16 amino acids. CDR3 residues: CASSSDRMTGDTEAFF. The CDR3 nucleotides read TGTGCCAGCAGCTCAGATAGGATGACAGGGGACACTGAAGCTTTCTTT.

V and J are TRBV2 and TRBJ2-7; D gene uncertain. The germline V and J ends were trimmed by 7 bases and 0 bases, with 16 bases remaining between them. The CDR3 extends over 15 amino acids. Germline CDR1 SNHLY, CDR2 FYNNEI. CDR3 sequence reads: CASNFVSGSSYEQYF. The CDR3 region has the DNA TGTGCCAGCAACTTTGTCTCAGGAAGCTCCTACGAGCAGTACTTC.

This rearrangement joins TRBV29-1 to TRBJ2-7, with TRBD2 matching 11 bases. Germline lookup yields CDR1 SQVTM and CDR2 ANQGSEA. The CDR3 is made up of 15 amino acids. V lost 6 bases to trimming and J lost 1 base; unmatched junction nucleotides: 8. The CDR3 protein is CSVGAGTSGSYEQYF. The CDR3 bases are TGCAGCGTCGGAGCCGGGACTAGCGGATCCTACGAGCAGTACTTC.

The rearrangement links TRBV5-1 to TRBJ2-2, with a possible D match to TRBD1 (5 bases). CDR3 length equals 16 residues. Germline V CDR1 and CDR2: SGHRS, YFSETQ. V lost 0 bases and J 6 bases, leaving 15 bases between the germline ends. The CDR3 bases are TGCGCCAGCAGCTTGGTAGGGCAGGGATTGTCCGGGGAGCTGTTTTTT. This gives the protein CASSLVGQGLSGELFF.

This rearrangement joins TRBV24-1 to TRBJ2-2; D uncertain. The germline V and J ends were trimmed by 4 bases and 6 bases, with 8 bases remaining between them. Looked up from germline, CDR1 is KGHDR and CDR2 is SFDVKD. This CDR3 is 13 amino acids long. The CDR3 bases are TGTGCCACCAGTGAGTCAGATCCCGGGGAGCTGTTTTTT. It yields the protein CATSESDPGELFF.

The chain employs TRBV2 and TRBJ1-1; D is possibly TRBD1 (6 bases). The CDR3 totals 12 residues. V was cut by 4 bases and J by 5 bases, with 8 bases left in between. In germline, CDR1 is SNHLY, CDR2 FYNNEI. The CDR3 region has the DNA TGTGCCAGCAGTGTAGGGGGGACTGAAGCTTTCTTT. Its translation: CASSVGGTEAFF. The complete variable domain, with remaining parts taken from reference TRBV2 and TRBJ1-1, reads EPEVTQTPSHQVTQMGQEVILRCVPISNHLYFYWYRQILGQKVEFLVSFYNNEISEKSEIFDDQFSVERPDGSNFTLKIRSTKLEDSAMYFCASSVGGTEAFFGQGTRLTVV.

This sequence joins TRBV18 and TRBJ2-6; 7 nucleotides agree with TRBD2. The CDR3 is made up of 15 amino acids. Germline CDR1 and CDR2: KGHSH and LQKENI. The V gene end was trimmed by 4 bases and the J gene end by 2 bases; junction bases not matched to a gene: 2. CDR3 sequence: CASSRGGAGANVLTF. The DNA for the CDR3 is TGTGCCAGCTCACGCGGGGGTGCTGGGGCCAACGTCCTGACTTTC. Combining the CDR3 with reference TRBV18 and TRBJ2-6 gives the whole variable domain NAGVMQNPRHLVRRRGQEARLRCSPMKGHSHVYWYRQLPEEGLKFMVYLQKENIIDESGMPKERFSAEFPKEGPSILRIQQVVRGDSAAYFCASSRGGAGANVLTFGAGSRLTVL.

The chain has TRBV15 and TRBJ2-5, with TRBD1 matching over 8 bases. Losses at the gene ends were 1 base for V and 7 bases for J; bases not matched to a gene: 8. The CDR3 has 15 amino acids. Germline loops: CDR1 LNHNV, CDR2 YYDKDF (reference sequence). The CDR3 reads CATSRAGTGPLTQYF. The CDR3 DNA sequence: TGTGCCACCAGCAGAGCCGGGACAGGTCCTTTGACCCAGTACTTC.

CDR3 sequence: CASSLFGTANTGELFF. CDR3 nucleotide sequence: TGTGCCAGCTCACTCTTTGGGACGGCGAACACCGGGGAGCTGTTTTTT. V gene TRBV18 combines with J gene TRBJ2-2, with D perhaps given as TRBD1 or TRBD2 (5 bases each). The CDR3 consists of 16 residues. V lost 4 bases and J 0 bases, leaving 12 bases between the germline ends. Germline V gene data show CDR1 as KGHSH and CDR2 as LQKENI.

The rearrangement links TRBV28 to TRBJ2-6, with a weak D call TRBD1 (7 bases). V was trimmed by 5 bases and J by 1 base, leaving 15 bases between them. Germline CDR1 reads MDHEN; CDR2 reads SYDVKM. The CDR3 spans 17 residues. CDR3 coding DNA: TGTGCCAGCAGTAGGGGGGACAGCGGGTCTGGGGCCAACGTCCTGACTTTC. As protein: CASSRGDSGSGANVLTF.

This clone was seen a handful of times. The V call is TRBV19, the J call TRBJ2-5, with D unclear. Trimming removed 1 base from V and 5 bases from J, with 17 bases in between. The CDR3 runs to 16 residues. The germline CDR1 and CDR2 sequences are LNHDA and SQIVND (reference sequence). CDR3: CASSIAWVGGYETQYF. The DNA of the CDR3 is TGTGCCAGTAGTATAGCCTGGGTGGGTGGGTATGAGACCCAGTACTTC. Supplemented by reference TRBV19 and TRBJ2-5, the full variable domain reads DGGITQSPKYLFRKEGQNVTLSCEQNLNHDAMYWYRQDPGQGLRLIYYSQIVNDFQKGDIAEGYSVSREKKESFPLTVTSAQKNPTAFYLCASSIAWVGGYETQYFGPGTRLLVL.

The V gene is TRBV28, the J gene TRBJ2-7, with D maybe TRBD1 (6 bases). The CDR3 is 17 amino acids. V was trimmed by 4 bases and J by 5 bases, leaving 24 bases between them. Germline V CDR1 and CDR2: MDHEN, SYDVKM. CDR3 nucleotides: TGTGCCAGCAGTTCCAGCGCGCTTAACAGGGAATCCCACGAGCAGTACTTC. Translation gives CASSSSALNRESHEQYF.

The chain has TRBV10-3 and TRBJ2-7; D remains ambiguous. CDR1 ENHRY and CDR2 SYGVKD come from the germline V gene. The CDR3 is made up of 15 amino acids. V dropped 6 bases and J dropped 0 bases, with 15 bases sitting between them. Here the CDR3 reads CAIRVTNSPSYEQYF. The CDR3 DNA is TGTGCCATCAGAGTGACAAACTCCCCCTCCTACGAGCAGTACTTC.

Only one count was recorded for this clone. The CDR3 region has the DNA TGTGCCAGCAGCTTTTTGGGCACAGATACGCAGTATTTT. Amino acids: CASSFLGTDTQYF. V is TRBV5-4 and J is TRBJ2-3, with D unclear. Trimming pared 2 bases from V and 1 base from J, leaving 5 bases between. The CDR3 contains 13 residues. Per the germline V gene, CDR1 is SGHNT and CDR2 is YYREEE (reference sequence). The full variable domain, rest sourced from reference TRBV5-4 and TRBJ2-3, is ETGVTQSPTHLIKTRGQQVTLRCSSQSGHNTVSWYQQALGQGPQFIFQYYREEENGRGNFPPRFSGLQFPNYSSELNVNALELDDSALYLCASSFLGTDTQYFGPGTRLTVL.

V gene TRBV7-3 combines with J gene TRBJ1-1; 9 bases agree with TRBD1. In germline, CDR1 is SGHTA, CDR2 FQGTGA. J was trimmed by 1 base and V by 5 bases; bases with no gene match: 2. The CDR3 is 14 amino acids. CDR3 nucleotide sequence: TGTGCCAGCAGCCCGGGACAGGGGAACACTGAAGCTTTCTTT. This encodes CASSPGQGNTEAFF.

The table lists this clone with many counts. This CDR3 is also generated by other DNA sequences in the sample. This chain links TRBV27 with TRBJ2-5, with 8 nucleotides matching TRBD2. The CDR3 totals 14 residues. Germline V gene data show CDR1 as MNHEY and CDR2 as SMNVEV (reference sequence). Trimming cost V 2 bases and J 3 bases; bases outside gene matches: 2. The CDR3: CASSLRAGEETQYF. In DNA, the CDR3 is TGTGCCAGCAGTTTACGAGCGGGAGAAGAGACCCAGTACTTC.

The V call is TRBV9, the J call TRBJ2-7; the D call may be TRBD1 or TRBD2 (5 bases each). The CDR3 spans 16 residues. Germline values: CDR1 SGDLS, CDR2 YYNGEE. V lost 3 bases and J 0 bases, leaving 16 bases between the germline ends. For the CDR3, the DNA is TGTGCCAGCAGCGCACCCGGGACGGCCAGCTCCTACGAGCAGTACTTC. It encodes CASSAPGTASSYEQYF.

The chain recombines TRBV15 with TRBJ1-2, with 8 bases lining up with TRBD1. CDR3 length: 16 amino acids. The junction had 6 bases not matched to a gene; V was cut back by 0 bases and J by 3 bases. CDR1 is LNHNV, CDR2 YYDKDF, per germline (reference sequence). CDR3 region: CATSRDPNRGDYGYTF. CDR3 DNA: TGTGCCACCAGCAGAGATCCGAACAGGGGGGACTATGGCTACACCTTC.

The chain combines TRBV25-1 with TRBJ1-2, with D possibly matching TRBD1 (5 bases). The CDR3 extends over 12 amino acids. Trimming shortened V by 7 bases and J by 7 bases, and 13 bases separated the two germline ends. Germline V gene sequence: CDR1 MGHDK, CDR2 SYGVNS. In nucleotides, the CDR3 is TGTGCCAGCACCTCTACGGGGGGTGGCTACACCTTC. Protein product: CASTSTGGGYTF.

This sequence joins TRBV10-3 and TRBJ1-1; 12 positions match TRBD1. Per the germline V gene, CDR1 is ENHRY and CDR2 is SYGVKD. V dropped 6 bases and J dropped 10; count of bases not matched to a gene: 21. The CDR3 is 18 residues long. CDR3 sequence reads: CAIRDEIGTGGAERPAFF. DNA of the CDR3: TGTGCCATCAGAGATGAGATAGGGACAGGGGGCGCAGAAAGGCCAGCTTTCTTT.

V is TRBV30 and J is TRBJ2-5; D is unclear. The CDR3 is 13 amino acids. CDR1 and CDR2 (germline): GTSNPN, SVGIG (reference sequence). V was clipped by 2 bases and J by 0 bases, with 7 bases between them. DNA for the CDR3: TGTGCCTGGAGTAAGGCCGACCAAGAGACCCAGTACTTC. It encodes CAWSKADQETQYF. Complete variable domain (other parts from reference TRBV30 and TRBJ2-5): SQTIHQWPATLVQPVGSPLSLECTVEGTSNPNLYWYRQAAGRGLQLLFYSVGIGQISSEVPQNLSASRPQDRQFILSSKKLLLSDSGFYLCAWSKADQETQYFGPGTRLLVL.

This sequence joins TRBV27 and TRBJ2-1; 16 bases align to TRBD2. The V gene end was trimmed by 5 bases and the J gene end by 8 bases; junction bases not matched to a gene: 9. The CDR3 contains 17 residues. Germline CDR1 MNHEY, CDR2 SMNVEV (reference sequence). Here the CDR3 reads CASSPPGLAGGSDEQFF. The CDR3 region has the DNA TGTGCCAGCAGTCCTCCGGGACTAGCGGGAGGGTCGGATGAGCAGTTCTTC.

This clone was detected only a few times. This chain joins TRBV28 and TRBJ2-7; TRBD2 matches at 8 bases. Germline V gene lookup returns CDR1 MDHEN and CDR2 SYDVKM. The junction had 15 bases not matched to a gene; V was cut back by 4 bases and J by 4 bases. This CDR3 comprises 17 residues. The CDR3 sequence: CASSSPLVAGPYYEQYF. The CDR3, as DNA: TGTGCCAGCAGTTCCCCCCTTGTAGCGGGACCCTATTACGAGCAGTACTTC.

The chain uses TRBV5-1 and TRBJ1-1, with D uncertain. The germline V gene has CDR1 SGHRS and CDR2 YFSETQ. The CDR3 contains 15 residues. Deletions cut 2 bases from V and 1 base from J, with 12 bases between. Here the CDR3 DNA reads TGCGCCAGCAGCTTCTACTTAGAACCGAACACTGAAGCTTTCTTT. Translated, it gives CASSFYLEPNTEAFF.